The sample holds many counts of the clone carrying this T cell receptor (beta chain). This sample is part of a study of patients and donors after allogeneic stem cell transplantation. TCRdb re-called the RT-PCR reads with MiXCR, one entry per CDR3 protein. Of fewer than 250,000 distinct CDR3 sequences listed, roughly 13% were seen once; the top ten hold around a tenth. The CDR3 sequence is 15 residues long. The V end lost 5 bases, the J end lost 5 bases, and 18 bases lay between the germline ends. CDR1 and CDR2 from the germline V gene are SGHTA and FQGNSA. The source material was blood, either unsorted or a sorted T cell fraction (not recorded which). The source of this sequence is a human donor who was either an allogeneic HSCT recipient or a stem cell or donor lymphocyte infusion donor (not recorded which). It is not recorded whose cells these are; they may come from a transplant donor. The gene calls are TRBV7-2 and TRBJ2-5; perhaps TRBD2 as D (6 bases). In nucleotides, the CDR3 is TGTGCCAGCAGCAACGGTCCCGAGGCGGGGGAGACCCAGTACTTC. It specifies CASSNGPEAGETQYF.